The clone carrying this TCR beta chain appeared once. The germline V gene encodes CDR1 ENHRY and CDR2 SYGVKD. This CDR3 comprises 16 residues. With 10 bases removed from V and 0 bases from J, the gap between germline ends came to 21 bases. This sample is part of a study of blood T cell repertoires in COVID-19. Study in general: Acute and convalescent COVID-19 specimens originated in the United States, Italy and Spain. Sources were T cells, B-cell-depleted T cells, or PBMCs; the material itself was cDNA or gDNA.

Under the authors' procedure: Counts of nucleated cells, estimated from reference gene primer amplification, were obtained. Sequencing was performed with immunoSEQ multiplex PCR; in TCRdb, only in-frame clones are kept and a portion is missing. That table gives V, J and clone size, and the DNA gave D and trimming. The sample includes 50,000 or so clones, roughly 76% of them seen just once. This sequence joins TRBV10-3 and TRBJ1-1; perhaps TRBD1 as D (6 bases). This TCR was sampled from a woman aged 60 to 75 with acute or convalescent COVID-19. Sequenced: peripheral blood. DNA for the CDR3: TGTGCCAGCCATCGCACAGGGAGGGGGATGAACACTGAAGCTTTCTTT. It yields the protein CASHRTGRGMNTEAFF.